The source of this T cell receptor (beta chain) is a study of shared clonotypes between healthy human individuals. As to this clone: Its antigen is unknown.

Across several immunoSEQ plates, the genomic DNA of each subset was split evenly. The table came from immunoSEQ multiplex PCR; TCRdb's copy has only in-frame clones and leaves some out. The sample holds around 640,000 clones; 96% are singletons and the top ten take less than 0.13%. The CDR3 runs to 14 residues. CDR1 is MNHEY and CDR2 is SMNVEV in the germline V gene (reference sequence). Trimming took off 7 bases at V and 11 bases at J, with 23 bases between the two ends. Positive CCR7 selection of CD45RO-negative cells yielded the naive CD8 cells, and terminally differentiated effector memory CD45RA+ cells were excluded. General observations from the study: Sharing across several donors was seen in 4% to 6.5% of naive CD4 clonotypes.

Specimen: naive CD8+ T cells sorted from blood. The chain carries TRBV27 and TRBJ1-1; D is ambiguous. The receptor was derived from a woman younger than 45 in good health. The chain's CDR3 is CASKKEKRSLRAFF. The CDR3 bases are TGTGCCAGCAAGAAGGAGAAGAGGTCCCTGCGGGCTTTCTTT.